These T cell receptor beta chains were read from a single sample in a study of cytomegalovirus exposure and HLA in healthy donors. Clones were sequenced by immunoSEQ multiplex PCR, and TCRdb holds only the in-frame ones, with some missing. The sample includes about 190,000 clones, approximately 80% seen only once; the top ten take about 2.4%. Sequencing was performed on PBMCs. The receptors originated from a male donor in good health and CMV-seronegative. The CDR3 runs from the conserved cysteine through the conserved F or W. D genes are given only for firm matches. Size is stated for part of the rows, as once, few or many counts, or as a class when the clone is expanded.

>15|TRBJ1-1|few|TRBD1|TRBV6-1
TGTGCCAGCAGTGGAACTGGCAGGGGGTGGACTGAAGCTTTCTTT
CASSGTGRGWTEAFF
>16|TRBJ2-3|NA|TRBD2|TRBV6-1
TGTGCCAGCAGTGTATCTAGCGGGGGGGCTGGAGATACGCAGTATTTT
CASSVSSGGAGDTQYF
>15|TRBJ2-7|NA|TRBD1|TRBV15
TGTGCCACCAGCAAAATACAGGGGGCGAGAAACGAGCAGTACTTC
CATSKIQGARNEQYF
>15|TRBJ2-7|NA|TRBD1|TRBV14
TGTGCCAGCAGCCCGACAGGGCGACTCCTAGCAAAGCAGTACTTC
CASSPTGRLLAKQYF
>15|TRBJ2-3|NA|NA|TRBV2
TGTGCCAGCAGTGATCCCGGGGGGCGCACAGATACGCAGTATTTT
CASSDPGGRTDTQYF
>15|TRBJ2-3|NA|NA|TRBV2
TGTGCCAGCACTGAGAGGGTTTCTAGCACAGATACGCAGTATTTT
CASTERVSSTDTQYF
>16|TRBJ2-2|NA|TRBD2|TRBV5-1
TGCGCCAGCAGCTTGGCTGCGGGGGGCGGTACCGGGGAGCTGTTTTTT
CASSLAAGGGTGELFF
>14|TRBJ1-2|few|NA|TRBV6-1
TGTGCCAGCAGTGAGGCCAGGGGTTCCTATGGCTACACCTTC
CASSEARGSYGYTF
>16|TRBJ2-1|once|TRBD2|TRBV25-1
TGTGCCAGCAGTGGAACCGGCGGGGGGAACTACAATGAGCAGTTCTTC
CASSGTGGGNYNEQFF
>15|TRBJ2-7|NA|TRBD1|TRBV6-5
TGTGCCAGCAGTGCCGGACAGGGTGGCTCCTACGAGCAGTACTTC
CASSAGQGGSYEQYF
>16|TRBJ1-4|NA|TRBD1|TRBV9
TGTGCCAGCAGCGTGGGACAGGGGGCAACTAATGAAAAACTGTTTTTT
CASSVGQGATNEKLFF
>15|TRBJ2-5|once|TRBD2|TRBV7-2
TGTGCCAGCAGCTTAATTCTAGCGGGGTGGGAGACCCAGTACTTC
CASSLILAGWETQYF
>16|TRBJ1-2|NA|TRBD1|TRBV10-3
TGTGCCATCAGTCCCGCGACAGGGGGAGGTAACTATGGCTACACCTTC
CAISPATGGGNYGYTF
>13|TRBJ1-2|NA|NA|TRBV6-4
TGTGCCAGCAGTGCCGCGACAGGCTATGGCTACACCTTC
CASSAATGYGYTF
>19|TRBJ2-2|NA|NA|TRBV11-2
TGTGCCAGCAGCTTAGGGTTGGGTAGCGGAGACCTTAACACCGGGGAGCTGTTTTTT
CASSLGLGSGDLNTGELFF
>14|TRBJ2-7|NA|TRBD1|TRBV7-6
TGTGCCAGCAGCACGGGACAGGGACTCTACGAGCAGTACTTC
CASSTGQGLYEQYF
>16|TRBJ2-3|NA|TRBD2|TRBV7-2
TGTGCCAGCAGCTTAGGGGGGGGTATAAGGGCAGATACGCAGTATTTT
CASSLGGGIRADTQYF
>14|TRBJ2-7|NA|TRBD2|TRBV9
TGTGCCAGCAGCCCGGGACTAGCGGGATACGAGCAGTACTTC
CASSPGLAGYEQYF
>16|TRBJ1-5|NA|NA|TRBV9
TGTGCCAGCAGCGGCGGGACCGGAGGTGGCAATCAGCCCCAGCATTTT
CASSGGTGGGNQPQHF
>14|TRBJ2-7|NA|TRBD1|TRBV18
TGTGCCAGCTCACGCCTTACTACAGGGGACGAGCAGTACTTC
CASSRLTTGDEQYF
>16|TRBJ2-2|once|TRBD1|TRBV11-1
TGTGCCAGCAGCTTAAGTGGACAGGGGGCGTTAGGGGAGCTGTTTTTT
CASSLSGQGALGELFF
>12|TRBJ2-1|NA|TRBD2|TRBV29-1
TGCAGCGTTGATTCGGGCGGGGGGGACCCGTTCTTC
CSVDSGGGDPFF
>14|TRBJ2-1|NA|TRBD1|TRBV7-2
TGTGCCAGTGACCGGGACAGTGCGTACAATGAGCAGTTCTTC
CASDRDSAYNEQFF
>16|TRBJ2-5|NA|TRBD1|TRBV18
TGTGCCAGCTCACCCGGACAGGGGACGGTGACAGAGACCCAGTACTTC
CASSPGQGTVTETQYF
>12|TRBJ2-2|NA|NA|TRBV7-6
TGTGCCAGCAGCGTCGCGGTCGGGGAGCTGTTTTTT
CASSVAVGELFF
>14|TRBJ2-7|NA|TRBD2|TRBV4-1
TGCGCCAGCAGCCAAGTGGCGGGGGCCTACGAGCAGTACTTC
CASSQVAGAYEQYF
>14|TRBJ2-3|NA|TRBD2|TRBV19
TGTGCCAGTCAAACTAGCGGAAGCACAGATACGCAGTATTTT
CASQTSGSTDTQYF
>10|TRBJ1-1|NA|NA|TRBV6-1
TGTGCCAGCAGAATTTCGGAAGCTTTCTTT
CASRISEAFF
>14|TRBJ2-3|NA|TRBD1|TRBV30
TGTGCCTGGAGTGTAGGGACAGGGACAGATACGCAGTATTTT
CAWSVGTGTDTQYF
>15|TRBJ1-3|NA|TRBD1|TRBV28
TGTGCCAGCAGCATTCTCGACAGGGCTGGAAACACCATATATTTT
CASSILDRAGNTIYF
>14|TRBJ1-1|NA|NA|TRBV5-4
TGTGCCAGCAGCTTCGACACATTGAACACTGAAGCTTTCTTT
CASSFDTLNTEAFF
>16|TRBJ1-6|NA|NA|TRBV4-1
TGCGCCAGCAGCCAAGCCCCTGCAGGGTACAATTCACCCCTCCACTTT
CASSQAPAGYNSPLHF
>15|TRBJ1-2|NA|TRBD1|TRBV28
TGTGCCAGCAGTCCCCAGACAGGGGGCGTCTATGGCTACACCTTC
CASSPQTGGVYGYTF